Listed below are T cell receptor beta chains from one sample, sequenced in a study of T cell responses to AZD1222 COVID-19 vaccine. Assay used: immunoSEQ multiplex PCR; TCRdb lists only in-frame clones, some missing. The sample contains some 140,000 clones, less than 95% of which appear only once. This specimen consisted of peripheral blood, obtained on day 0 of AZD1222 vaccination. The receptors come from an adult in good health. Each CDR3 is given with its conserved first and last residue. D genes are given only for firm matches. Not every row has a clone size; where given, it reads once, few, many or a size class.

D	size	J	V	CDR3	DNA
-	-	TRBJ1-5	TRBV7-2	CASSPEINQPQHF	TGTGCCAGCAGCCCAGAGATCAATCAGCCCCAGCATTTT
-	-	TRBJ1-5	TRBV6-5	CASSQTGVGDQPQHF	TGTGCCAGCAGCCAAACAGGAGTTGGGGATCAGCCCCAGCATTTT
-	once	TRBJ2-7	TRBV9	CASSASLGSYEQYF	TGTGCCAGCAGCGCGTCTCTCGGTAGTTACGAGCAGTACTTC
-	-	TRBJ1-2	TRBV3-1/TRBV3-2	CASSQDGNYGYTF	TGTGCCAGCAGCCAAGACGGCAACTATGGCTACACCTTC
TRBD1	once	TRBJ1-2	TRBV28	CASSAPTGADTF	TGTGCCAGCAGTGCCCCGACAGGGGCGGACACCTTC
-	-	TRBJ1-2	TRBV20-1	CSASGFYGYTF	TGCAGTGCTAGCGGATTTTATGGCTACACCTTC
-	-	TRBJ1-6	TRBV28	CASNIFGQGSSPLHF	TGTGCCAGCAATATATTCGGGCAGGGGAGTTCACCCCTCCACTTT
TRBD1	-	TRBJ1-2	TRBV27	CASSFSGGSGYTF	TGTGCCAGCAGTTTCTCAGGGGGCTCTGGCTACACCTTC
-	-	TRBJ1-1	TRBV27	CASSLWGNTEAFF	TGTGCCAGCAGTTTATGGGGGAACACTGAAGCTTTCTTT
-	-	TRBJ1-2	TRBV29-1	CSVERGNGYTF	TGCAGCGTTGAGCGGGGCAATGGCTACACCTTC
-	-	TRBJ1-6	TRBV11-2	CASSLAGGNNSPLHF	TGTGCCAGCAGCTTAGCCGGCGGGAATAATTCACCCCTCCACTTT
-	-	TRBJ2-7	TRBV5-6	CASSLNLEPYEQYF	TGTGCCAGCAGCTTGAACTTAGAACCCTACGAGCAGTACTTC
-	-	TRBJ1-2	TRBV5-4	CASSLWGDTNYGYTF	TGTGCCAGCAGCTTGTGGGGGGATACGAACTATGGCTACACCTTC
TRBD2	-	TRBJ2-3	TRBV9	CASSPGLAGGTDTQYF	TGTGCCAGCAGCCCGGGACTAGCGGGAGGCACAGATACGCAGTATTTT
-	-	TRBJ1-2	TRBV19	CASTPLRGRHYGYTF	TGTGCCAGTACTCCGCTCCGGGGACGGCACTATGGCTACACCTTC
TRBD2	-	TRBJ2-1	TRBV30	CAWSISGGSYNEQFF	TGTGCCTGGAGTATCAGCGGGGGAAGCTACAATGAGCAGTTCTTC
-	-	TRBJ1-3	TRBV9	CASSPSGGNTIYF	TGTGCCAGCAGCCCCTCGGGTGGAAACACCATATATTTT
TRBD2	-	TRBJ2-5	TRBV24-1	CATSDSRLAGGPILKKETQYF	TGTGCCACCAGTGACTCACGACTAGCGGGAGGGCCTATTTTAAAAAAAGAGACCCAGTACTTC
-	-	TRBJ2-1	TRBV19	CASSIGVGSSYNEQFF	TGTGCCAGTAGTATAGGGGTCGGGAGCTCCTACAATGAGCAGTTCTTC
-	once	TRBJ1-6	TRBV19	CASSIGTGSHSPLHF	TGTGCCAGTAGTATCGGGACCGGGAGTCATTCACCCCTCCACTTT
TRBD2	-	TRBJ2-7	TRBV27	CASSLLAGGSYEQYF	TGTGCCAGCAGTCTACTAGCGGGGGGTTCCTACGAGCAGTACTTC
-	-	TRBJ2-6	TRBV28	CAISSIGANVLTF	TGTGCCATCAGCTCGATAGGGGCCAACGTCCTGACTTTC
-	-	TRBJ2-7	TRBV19	CASKLGPDTPYEQYF	TGTGCCAGTAAGTTAGGGCCAGATACTCCCTACGAGCAGTACTTC
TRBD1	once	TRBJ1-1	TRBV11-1	CASSFGTALNTEAFF	TGTGCCAGCAGCTTTGGGACAGCCTTGAACACTGAAGCTTTCTTT
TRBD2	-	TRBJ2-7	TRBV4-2	CASSQVLASGSYEQYF	TGTGCCAGCAGCCAAGTACTAGCTAGCGGGAGTTACGAGCAGTACTTC
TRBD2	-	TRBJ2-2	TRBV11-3	CASSSRGREGVGTGELFF	TGTGCCAGCAGCTCCCGCGGGAGGGAGGGGGTCGGCACCGGGGAGCTGTTTTTT
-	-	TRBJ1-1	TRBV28	CASSFQGRRAFF	TGTGCCAGCAGCTTCCAGGGCCGTAGAGCTTTCTTT
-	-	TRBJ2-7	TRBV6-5	CASSFRREYEQYF	TGTGCCAGCAGTTTCCGCAGGGAGTACGAGCAGTACTTC
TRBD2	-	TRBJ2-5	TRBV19	CATRTSGETQYF	TGTGCCACCAGGACTAGCGGTGAGACCCAGTACTTC
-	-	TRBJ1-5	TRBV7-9	CASSLQENQPQHF	TGTGCCAGCAGCCTTCAGGAGAATCAGCCCCAGCATTTT
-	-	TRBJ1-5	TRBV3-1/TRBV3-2	CASSQEPPRIGHQPQHF	TGTGCCAGCAGCCAAGAACCCCCCAGGATCGGGCATCAGCCCCAGCATTTT
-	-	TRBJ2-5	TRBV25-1	CASSDVQAQETQYF	TGTGCCAGCAGTGATGTACAGGCACAAGAGACCCAGTACTTC
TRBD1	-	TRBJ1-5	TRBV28	CASSTQGSNQPQHF	TGTGCCAGCAGCACACAGGGGAGCAATCAGCCCCAGCATTTT
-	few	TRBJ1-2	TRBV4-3	CASSFSSSSNGGHTF	TGCGCCAGCAGCTTCTCCTCTTCATCTAATGGGGGACACACCTTC
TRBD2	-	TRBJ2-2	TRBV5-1	CASSLALAGGPSGELFF	TGCGCCAGCAGCTTGGCCTTAGCGGGAGGGCCGTCCGGGGAGCTGTTTTTT
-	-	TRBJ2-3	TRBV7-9	CASSLALDTDTQYF	TGTGCCAGCAGCTTAGCGCTCGACACAGATACGCAGTATTTT
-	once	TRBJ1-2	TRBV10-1	CASSAGRKKTNYGYTF	TGCGCCAGCAGTGCTGGCAGGAAGAAAACTAACTATGGCTACACCTTC
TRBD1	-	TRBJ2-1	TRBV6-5	CASSPGTDNEQFF	TGTGCCAGCAGTCCCGGGACAGACAATGAGCAGTTCTTC
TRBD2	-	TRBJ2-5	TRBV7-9	CASREGGGQETQYF	TGTGCCAGCCGGGAGGGCGGGGGCCAAGAGACCCAGTACTTC
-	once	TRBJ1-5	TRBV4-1	CASSQGGAHQPQHF	TGCGCCAGCAGCCAAGGGGGGGCCCATCAGCCCCAGCATTTT
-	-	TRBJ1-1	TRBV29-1	CSVEVGGRSEAFF	TGCAGCGTTGAAGTTGGAGGCCGATCTGAAGCTTTCTTT
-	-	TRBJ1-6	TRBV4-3	CASSQDQVSTGLHF	TGCGCCAGCAGCCAAGATCAAGTATCCACAGGGCTCCACTTT
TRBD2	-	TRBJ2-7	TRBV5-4	CASRRGTSGGNEQYF	TGTGCCAGCAGGCGTGGGACTAGCGGGGGCAACGAGCAGTACTTC
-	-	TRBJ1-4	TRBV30	CAWSVSEKLFF	TGTGCCTGGAGTGTATCAGAAAAACTGTTTTTT